These T cell receptor beta chains were read from a single sample in a study of control samples from healthy donors and cancer patients. Some clones are missing from TCRdb's copy, which holds only in-frame ones; the method was immunoSEQ multiplex PCR. The profile shows some 130,000 clones, 90% of them singletons. Sequencing input: blood. These receptor sequences come from a man aged 40-50 years in good health. CDR3s include the opening cysteine and the closing phenylalanine or tryptophan. Each record gives: J gene, clone size, V gene, D gene, CDR3 DNA, CDR3 protein. A D gene is named only where the DNA matches it firmly. Expanded clones are given a class, and other clones once, few, many or no size at all.

TRBJ2-1	once	TRBV5-1	-	TGCGCCAGCAGACCTGTCCAAAACAATGAGCAGTTCTTC	CASRPVQNNEQFF
TRBJ2-4	-	TRBV5-4	-	TGTGCCAGCAGCTCTACTCCGGGAGACCGCCAGTACTTC	CASSSTPGDRQYF
TRBJ2-1	-	TRBV28	TRBD2	TGTGCCAGCAGTCTACCGGGACTAGCGGGGGGCGAAATCACTTTTGACTCCTACAATGAGCAGTTCTTC	CASSLPGLAGGEITFDSYNEQFF
TRBJ2-7	once	TRBV5-6	-	TGTGCCAGCAGCTTCCGTGGGGTCGGGTCCTACGAGCAGTACTTC	CASSFRGVGSYEQYF
TRBJ2-5	-	TRBV19	-	TGTGCCAGTAGCCTGCGGACAGATGGAGAGACCCAGTACTTC	CASSLRTDGETQYF
TRBJ2-7	-	TRBV14	-	TGTGCCAGCAGCCGGGACAAGCCCTGGGAGCAGTACTTC	CASSRDKPWEQYF
TRBJ2-3	-	TRBV6-1	TRBD2	TGTGCCAGCAGTGAACACGTGACGGGGGGTAAAGATACGCAGTATTTT	CASSEHVTGGKDTQYF
TRBJ2-7	-	TRBV12-3/TRBV12-4	-	TGTGCCAGCAGTGAGGACTCAATTTACGAGCAGTACTTC	CASSEDSIYEQYF
TRBJ1-1	-	TRBV3-1/TRBV3-2	-	TGTGCCAGCACCCGAACGGGGAACACTGAAGCTTTCTTT	CASTRTGNTEAFF
TRBJ1-1	-	TRBV2	TRBD1	TGTGCCAGCAGTGCCGACAGGGGGCCGAACACTGAAGCTTTCTTT	CASSADRGPNTEAFF
TRBJ1-5	-	TRBV27	-	TGTGCCAGCAACTTTATAGGGTCCCATCAGCCCCAGCATTTT	CASNFIGSHQPQHF